The 9 T cell receptor beta chains presented below share a single source sample, sequenced in a study of T cell clonality in common variable immunodeficiency. Only in-frame clones appear in the TCRdb table, and some are missing; sequencing was by immunoSEQ multiplex PCR. The sample is made up of about 35,000 clones, none counted only once. The specimen sequenced was peripheral blood mononuclear cells. These TCRs come from a person aged 18-70 years in good health.

In its sample, this clone was seen many times. The CDR3 goes on 3 residues after the read ends, and that part is filled in from the germline J gene. This chain joins TRBV5-1 and TRBJ2-4; D is uncertain. Germline CDR1 and CDR2: SGHRS and YFSETQ. V lost 0 bases and J lost 8, with 12 bases in between. The CDR3 extends over 14 amino acids. This chain's CDR3 is CASSLDGAEDIQYF. The part of the CDR3 DNA that was read is TGCGCCAGCAGCTTGGATGGCGCGGAAGACATT. Full variable domain (remainder filled in from reference TRBV5-1 and TRBJ2-4): KAGVTQTPRYLIKTRGQQVTLSCSPISGHRSVSWYQQTPGQGLQFLFEYFSETQRNKGNFPGRFSGRQFSNSRSEMNVSTLELGDSALYLCASSLDGAEDIQYFGAGTRLSVL.

This clone was counted many times. Coverage ceases 3 residues before the CDR3 finishes, and the germline J gene fills in the end. This chain uses TRBV6-4 with TRBJ2-1, with TRBD2 identical over 12 bases. In germline, CDR1 is MRHNA, CDR2 SNTAGT. The trim removed 5 bases at V and 7 bases at J, leaving 9 bases unmatched. This CDR3 has 16 residues. The CDR3 bases that were read are TGTGCCAGCAGTCAGGGCCTAGCGGGAGGGCTGAATGAG. Amino acids: CASSQGLAGGLNE. The entire CDR3 is CASSQGLAGGLNEQFF.

This clone was seen many times. CDR3 residues: CASSLGRGAGSGNTIYF. The sequenced CDR3 bases are TGTGCCAGCAGCTTAGGGCGGGGAGCAGGCTCTGGAAACACC. The chain employs TRBV7-8 and TRBJ1-3; D is uncertain. The read ends 3 residues early relative to the CDR3; the germline J gene fills the gap. Germline assignment: CDR1 SGHVS and CDR2 FQNEAQ. The CDR3 has 17 residues. Trimming took off 1 base at V and 0 bases at J, with 13 bases between the two ends.

On this clone: The DNA ends 3 residues before the CDR3 does, and the rest of the CDR3 is filled in from the germline J gene. The chain carries TRBV30 and TRBJ2-3; 9 positions match TRBD2. This CDR3 spans 15 amino acids. Germline V CDR1 and CDR2: GTSNPN, SVGIG (reference sequence). V trimming: 6 bases; J trimming: 1 base; junction bases outside the gene matches: 8. The CDR3 DNA, read in part, is TGTGCCTGTCACCGGCGACTAGCGGGCACAGATACG. Its protein product is CACHRRLAGTDT. The full CDR3 reads CACHRRLAGTDTQYF.

This clone was picked up many times. CDR3 DNA (partial): TGTGCCAGCAGCTCGGGACAGGGAAAAGAATGGGAG. Translation: CASSSGQGKEWE. The CDR3 in its entirety is CASSSGQGKEWELFF. The genes are TRBV11-2 and TRBJ2-2, with 9 bases lining up with TRBD1. The missing CDR3 end, 3 residues past where the read stops, is filled in from the germline J gene. This CDR3 contains 15 residues. The germline V gene has CDR1 SGHAT and CDR2 FQNNGV. Trimming took 4 bases from V and 9 from J; bases not matched to a gene: 9.

This clone was recorded many times. The CDR3 end is not reached by the read, which stops 3 residues before it; the germline J gene fills it in. The chain employs TRBV2 and TRBJ2-2; TRBD2 matches 7 bases. Germline-derived CDR1 and CDR2 are SNHLY and FYNNEI. The CDR3 contains 13 residues. With V trimmed by 11 bases and J by 2 bases, 5 bases remained unmatched. This chain's CDR3 is CAGRDYNTGELFF. The DNA read from the CDR3 is TGTGCCGGTCGGGACTACAACACCGGGGAG.

This clone was seen ten or more times. The read ends 3 residues shy of where the CDR3 ends; the end is completed using the germline J gene. V gene TRBV7-6 combines with J gene TRBJ2-7; tentative D call: TRBD1 (5 bases). Germline CDR1 is SGHVS and CDR2 is FNYEAQ. V lost 1 base and J 4 bases, leaving 8 bases between the germline ends. The CDR3 consists of 13 residues. CDR3 DNA (partial): TGTGCCAGCAGCTTAGGAGACAGTTACGAG. Its protein product is CASSLGDSYE. From start to end, the CDR3 is CASSLGDSYEQYF.

The sample holds many counts of this clone. The read ends 3 residues before the CDR3 terminus; that terminus is restored from the germline J gene. The chain recombines TRBV5-1 with TRBJ2-3, with 7 bases lining up with TRBD2. The CDR3 is 12 residues long. Trimming removed 10 bases from V and 4 bases from J; junction bases left unmatched: 6. CDR1 and CDR2 (germline): SGHRS, YFSETQ. The CDR3 bases that were read are TGCGCCTCGCGGGAGTCCGCAGATACG. Translated: CASRESADT. The full CDR3 protein reads CASRESADTQYF.

Notes on this clone: The CDR3 end is not reached by the read, which stops 3 residues before it; the germline J gene fills it in. The V and J genes are TRBV18 and TRBJ2-4; 7 bases map to TRBD2. Germline V lookup: CDR1 KGHSH, CDR2 LQKENI. This CDR3 is 17 amino acids long. The CDR3 bases that were read are TGTGCCAGCTCACCTCCAGTCCAGGGATCGAGCGGGGATGGT. This translates into CASSPPVQGSSGDG. The full CDR3 sequence reads CASSPPVQGSSGDGQYF.